This is a list of T cell receptor beta chains from one sample in a study of monozygotic twins with inflammatory bowel disease. TCRdb re-called the 5' RACE reads; one entry per CDR3 protein, DNA not given. This table holds fewer than 110,000 distinct CDR3 sequences. The source material was blood. All receptors come from a human donor with ulcerative colitis or Crohn's disease, or a healthy co-twin of an affected twin (not recorded which). Both conserved end residues are part of each CDR3.

TRBV3-1,TRBJ2-1,CASSQGRESPNEQFF
TRBV12-5,TRBJ1-5,CASVSVNVGTDFSSNQPQHF
TRBV29-1,TRBJ1-3,CSGTEISGNTIYF
TRBV12-3/TRBV12-4,TRBJ1-3,CASSLAGFEGNTIYF
TRBV4-3,TRBJ2-7,CASSQDSGNSYEQYF
TRBV7-2,TRBJ1-2,CASSFPGTKGYTF
TRBV20-1,TRBJ2-3,CSAPGLAGGVTDTQYF
TRBV7-2,TRBJ2-5,CASSFGGPPGETQYF
TRBV18,TRBJ2-7,CASSPQVPGQGTWYEQYF
TRBV7-2,TRBJ1-6,CASSPTGGTSPLHF
TRBV20-1,TRBJ2-1,CSAKVLAGVVHEQFF
TRBV5-4,TRBJ2-7,CASSPPGSYEQYF
TRBV10-3,TRBJ2-6,CAIRSGQGASGANVLTF